A single sample is the source of the 32 T cell receptor beta chains below, sequenced in a study of vaccination and CD4 T cells after COVID-19. TCRdb re-called the PCR reads through MiXCR, storing one row per CDR3 protein. The top ten clones hold 0.85% to 1% of a sample with about 22,000 distinct CDR3 sequences, about 58% of them seen once. The sequencing here drew on CD4+ T cells from blood, taken before SARS-CoV-2 vaccination. The source of these receptors is a human donor who had recovered from COVID-19.

DNA of the CDR3: TGCAGTGCTGTGGGTGGGTTGGGGAGCTACGAGCAGTACTTC. Its protein is CSAVGGLGSYEQYF. This chain uses TRBV20-1 with TRBJ2-7; D possibly corresponds to TRBD2 (5 bases). The CDR3 spans 14 residues. V gave up 5 bases and J gave up 3 bases, with 17 bases separating them. CDR1 DFQATT and CDR2 SNEGSKA come from the germline V gene (reference sequence).

Written as DNA, the CDR3 is TGTGCCAGCAGCCCCGGTCTAGCGGGCGATGAGCAGTTCTTC. It translates to CASSPGLAGDEQFF. The chain is built from TRBV7-7 and TRBJ2-1, with TRBD2 matching 8 bases. Germline CDR1 SSHAT, CDR2 FNYEAQ (reference sequence). V shed 5 bases and J 8 bases; nucleotides not matched to a gene: 8. CDR3 length: 14 residues.

The chain has TRBV28 and TRBJ2-2; D ambiguous. Germline assignment: CDR1 MDHEN and CDR2 SYDVKM. The V gene lost 5 bases and the J gene lost 2 bases, with 15 bases spanning the gap. The CDR3 spans 16 residues. CDR3 in amino acids: CASSNHTGRNTGELFF. The DNA of the CDR3 is TGTGCCAGCAGTAACCATACCGGCAGAAACACCGGGGAGCTGTTTTTT.

This clonotype occurred a few times. The chain couples TRBV5-4 to TRBJ1-5; D remains unclear. Trimming cost V 0 bases and J 4 bases, with 5 bases left between them. The CDR3 contains 13 residues. CDR1 is SGHNT and CDR2 is YYREEE in the germline V gene (reference sequence). DNA of the CDR3: TGTGCCAGCAGCTTGGACAGAAATCAGCCCCAGCATTTT. It encodes CASSLDRNQPQHF. Full variable domain (outside the CDR3, taken from reference TRBV5-4 and TRBJ1-5): ETGVTQSPTHLIKTRGQQVTLRCSSQSGHNTVSWYQQALGQGPQFIFQYYREEENGRGNFPPRFSGLQFPNYSSELNVNALELDDSALYLCASSLDRNQPQHFGDGTRLSIL.

V is TRBV23-1 and J is TRBJ2-3; TRBD1 matches 7 bases. TRBV23-1 is labeled an ORF, and its function is uncertain. The V gene end was trimmed by 1 base and the J gene end by 0 bases; junction bases not matched to a gene: 10. CDR3 size: 18 residues. In DNA form, the CDR3 reads TGCGCCAGCAGTCAATTCCTACAGGGGCTAACCAGCACAGATACGCAGTATTTT. It yields the protein CASSQFLQGLTSTDTQYF.

J is TRBJ1-2 and V is TRBV6-2 or TRBV6-3, with 10 positions matching TRBD1. The CDR3 is made up of 16 amino acids. Germline V gene sequence: CDR1 MNHEY, CDR2 SVGEGT. V gave up 6 bases and J gave up 4 bases; unmatched junction bases: 11. CDR3 DNA sequence: TGTGCCAGCAGAGAATGGGGGACAGGGGCTGTCTATGGCTACACCTTC. Translating gives CASREWGTGAVYGYTF.

The CDR3 loop is CASSQDGGDTQYF. For the CDR3, the DNA is TGTGCCAGCAGCCAAGATGGGGGGGATACGCAGTATTTT. The chain recombines TRBV4-2 with TRBJ2-3, with D perhaps matching TRBD2 (6 bases). Germline-derived CDR1 and CDR2 are LGHNA and YNFKEQ. The CDR3 covers 13 residues. The V end lost 0 bases, the J end lost 6 bases, and 7 bases lay between the germline ends.

CDR3 DNA sequence: TGTGCCACCACCCTCTCTGGCGACTCTGGAAACACCATATATTTT. It translates to CATTLSGDSGNTIYF. The gene calls are TRBV6-1 and TRBJ1-3; D gene uncertain. Looked up from germline, CDR1 is MNHNS and CDR2 is SASEGT. This CDR3 region has 15 residues. V lost 10 bases, J lost 0 bases, and 16 bases lay in between.

This clonotype is medium-sized (0.01 to 0.1%) by share. V and J are TRBV15 and TRBJ2-7; TRBD2 matches 8 bases. V shed 0 bases, J shed 5 bases, and the junction held 6 bases outside the gene matches. Looked up from germline, CDR1 is LNHNV and CDR2 is YYDKDF (reference sequence). CDR3 length equals 15 residues. In DNA, the CDR3 is TGTGCCACCAGCAGAGATCGGGAGGGGCCGGACGAGCAGTACTTC. Its protein is CATSRDREGPDEQYF. The full variable domain, completed using reference TRBV15 and TRBJ2-7, is DAMVIQNPRYQVTQFGKPVTLSCSQTLNHNVMYWYQQKSSQAPKLLFHYYDKDFNNEADTPDNFQSRRPNTSFCFLDIRSPGLGDTAMYLCATSRDREGPDEQYFGPGTRLTVT.

This clonotype showed up just once. J is TRBJ1-1 and V is TRBV2; D gene uncertain. Trimming took off 2 bases at V and 1 base at J, with 8 bases between the two ends. Per germline, CDR1 SNHLY and CDR2 FYNNEI. The CDR3 runs to 14 residues. The CDR3 sequence is CASSERTGNTEAFF. In DNA form, the CDR3 reads TGTGCCAGCAGTGAAAGGACGGGGAACACTGAAGCTTTCTTT.

This clonotype was observed a few times. V usage is TRBV6-2 or TRBV6-3 and J usage is TRBJ1-2; D remains unclear. The CDR3 is made up of 14 amino acids. Germline CDR1 reads MNHEY; CDR2 reads SVGEGT. Trimming removed 4 bases from V and 3 bases from J, with 12 bases in between. The CDR3 loop is CASSSYRDHYGYTF. CDR3 nucleotide sequence: TGTGCCAGCAGTTCTTACCGGGATCACTATGGCTACACCTTC.

This clonotype was seen more than once but under ten times. The V gene is TRBV27, the J gene TRBJ2-3; 11 bases match TRBD2. Unmatched junction bases numbered 6, after V lost 5 bases and J lost 2 bases. The CDR3 consists of 16 residues. Germline CDR1 is MNHEY and CDR2 is SMNVEV (reference sequence). Here the CDR3 reads CASSPRLAGSTDTQYF. CDR3 bases: TGTGCCAGCAGTCCCCGACTAGCGGGGTCCACAGATACGCAGTATTTT.

This sequence joins TRBV28 and TRBJ2-2; maybe TRBD1 (6 bases). The CDR3 loop spans 14 amino acids. Trimming removed 3 bases from V and 4 bases from J, with 9 bases in between. From germline, CDR1 is MDHEN and CDR2 SYDVKM. The CDR3 nucleotides read TGTGCCAGCAGTTTCTTACAGGGCACCGGGGAGCTGTTTTTT. This codes for CASSFLQGTGELFF. Full variable domain (outside the CDR3, taken from reference TRBV28 and TRBJ2-2): DVKVTQSSRYLVKRTGEKVFLECVQDMDHENMFWYRQDPGLGLRLIYFSYDVKMKEKGDIPEGYSVSREKKERFSLILESASTNQTSMYLCASSFLQGTGELFFGEGSRLTVL.

V gene TRBV7-2 combines with J gene TRBJ2-1; TRBD1 aligns across 9 bases. Germline V gene lookup returns CDR1 SGHTA and CDR2 FQGNSA. J lost 10 bases, V lost 4 bases, and 5 bases had no gene match. The CDR3 spans 13 residues. DNA for the CDR3: TGTGCCAGCAGCTCCACAGGGGGCTGGGAGCAGTTCTTC. Amino acids: CASSSTGGWEQFF.

V gene TRBV20-1 combines with J gene TRBJ1-5; no clear D gene. V lost 5 bases and J 6 bases, leaving 11 bases between the germline ends. The germline V gene has CDR1 DFQATT and CDR2 SNEGSKA (reference sequence). There are 12 residues in the CDR3. CDR3 DNA sequence: TGCAGTGCTTTACAACTCGGTCAGCCCCAGCATTTT. The encoded protein is CSALQLGQPQHF.

The CDR3 region has the DNA TGTGCCACCAGCAGAGATAAGGGGCACTTAAACCCATACGAGCAGTACTTC. Protein: CATSRDKGHLNPYEQYF. The gene calls are TRBV15 and TRBJ2-7; possibly TRBD1 for D (5 bases). V was clipped by 0 bases and J by 4 bases, with 19 bases between them. Germline-derived CDR1 and CDR2 are LNHNV and YYDKDF (reference sequence). The CDR3 is made up of 17 amino acids. Drawing the rest from reference TRBV15 and TRBJ2-7, the complete variable domain is DAMVIQNPRYQVTQFGKPVTLSCSQTLNHNVMYWYQQKSSQAPKLLFHYYDKDFNNEADTPDNFQSRRPNTSFCFLDIRSPGLGDTAMYLCATSRDKGHLNPYEQYFGPGTRLTVT.

This chain connects TRBV6-1 to TRBJ2-7; weak D call: TRBD1 (6 bases). V lost 2 bases and J lost 11, with 28 bases in between. There are 17 residues in the CDR3. Germline CDR1 MNHNS, CDR2 SASEGT. This chain's CDR3 is CASSEFPTGQSLRAEYF. The CDR3 nucleotides read TGTGCCAGCAGTGAATTTCCCACGGGACAAAGCCTACGAGCGGAGTACTTC.

This sequence joins TRBV19 and TRBJ2-7; a possible D gene is TRBD1 (8 bases). Germline V gene lookup returns CDR1 LNHDA and CDR2 SQIVND (reference sequence). V gave up 4 bases and J gave up 3 bases, with 16 bases separating them. The CDR3 consists of 15 residues. The CDR3: CASSTRRGTGYEQYF. The CDR3 nucleotides are TGTGCCAGTAGTACCCGGCGGGGGACAGGCTACGAGCAGTACTTC.

The chain carries TRBV6-2 or TRBV6-3 and TRBJ1-1; 8 bases map to TRBD1. The CDR3 sequence is 13 residues long. The germline V gene has CDR1 MNHEY and CDR2 SVGEGT. The ends lost 6 bases at V and 7 bases at J; junction bases unmatched: 7. The CDR3 here is CASRKTGDFEAFF. The DNA for the CDR3 is TGTGCCAGCAGGAAGACAGGGGATTTTGAAGCTTTCTTT.

This chain uses TRBV19 with TRBJ2-3; 13 positions match TRBD2. Germline V gene lookup returns CDR1 LNHDA and CDR2 SQIVND (reference sequence). V lost 5 bases, J lost 5 bases, and 10 bases stayed unmatched. The CDR3 spans 17 residues. The CDR3 DNA is TGTGCCAGTAGTGCGCTAACTAGCGGGAGGGCCCGAGATACGCAGTATTTT. It encodes CASSALTSGRARDTQYF.

The chain couples TRBV30 to TRBJ1-6; D unclear. There are 15 residues in the CDR3. V was shortened by 5 bases and J by 0 bases, with 11 bases between the two germline ends. CDR1 and CDR2 from the germline V gene are GTSNPN and SVGIG (reference sequence). The CDR3 coding sequence is TGTGCCTGGCGAAGAGTAAGCTCCTATAATTCACCCCTCCACTTT. Its translation is CAWRRVSSYNSPLHF.

V usage is TRBV10-3 and J usage is TRBJ1-5; D is unclear. V was cut by 3 bases and J by 5 bases, with 5 bases left in between. The CDR3 has 12 amino acids. Germline CDR1 reads ENHRY; CDR2 reads SYGVKD. The CDR3 DNA reads as TGTGCCATCAGTGACCGATATCAGCCCCAGCATTTT. Translating gives CAISDRYQPQHF.

The rearrangement uses TRBV12-3 or TRBV12-4 and TRBJ2-7; D is perhaps TRBD1 (6 bases). With 3 bases removed from V and 7 bases from J, the gap between germline ends came to 13 bases. This CDR3 contains 13 residues. The CDR3 is CASSFVGAREQYF. The CDR3 DNA is TGTGCCAGCAGTTTTGTGGGGGCCCGGGAGCAGTACTTC.

This clonotype was counted a single time. V usage is TRBV19 and J usage is TRBJ2-3; D call uncertain. The CDR3 extends over 19 amino acids. V lost 1 base and J 0 bases, leaving 20 bases between the germline ends. Germline V gene sequence: CDR1 LNHDA, CDR2 SQIVND (reference sequence). In DNA form, the CDR3 reads TGTGCCAGTAGTATAGGCCTCCTCAGGAGTATCTCTAGCACAGATACGCAGTATTTT. Its protein is CASSIGLLRSISSTDTQYF.

This clonotype turned up a few times. V gene TRBV20-1 combines with J gene TRBJ1-2; D not certain. Between the trimmed V and J ends, which lost 2 bases and 2 bases, there was a span of 9 bases. The CDR3 consists of 13 residues. Germline-derived CDR1 and CDR2 are DFQATT and SNEGSKA (reference sequence). CDR3 loop: CSARSRENYGYTF. CDR3 DNA sequence: TGCAGTGCTAGAAGCAGAGAAAACTATGGCTACACCTTC.

The J gene is TRBJ1-6, the V gene TRBV30; unclear D gene. With 4 bases removed from V and 4 bases from J, the gap between germline ends came to 8 bases. The CDR3 extends over 13 amino acids. Germline V gives CDR1 GTSNPN, CDR2 SVGIG (reference sequence). In nucleotides, the CDR3 is TGTGCCTGGACATTGGCGTATAATTCACCCCTCCACTTT. Residues: CAWTLAYNSPLHF.

This clonotype came up a few times. The chain has TRBV20-1 and TRBJ2-3, with D hard to call. V dropped 6 bases and J dropped 1 base, with 11 bases sitting between them. Germline CDR1 and CDR2: DFQATT and SNEGSKA (reference sequence). The CDR3 covers 13 residues. DNA of the CDR3: TGCAGTGCCAAATCGAGAGGCACAGATACGCAGTATTTT. Translated, it gives CSAKSRGTDTQYF.

The rearrangement uses TRBV6-1 and TRBJ1-1; 10 bases agree with TRBD1. V lost 6 bases to trimming and J lost 6 bases; unmatched junction nucleotides: 7. Germline V gene lookup returns CDR1 MNHNS and CDR2 SASEGT. The CDR3 sequence is 14 residues long. The chain's CDR3 is CASRPDRGSPEAFF. DNA of the CDR3: TGTGCCAGCAGACCGGACAGGGGGTCGCCTGAAGCTTTCTTT.

The rearrangement links TRBV18 to TRBJ1-5; unclear D gene. The germline CDR1 and CDR2 sequences are KGHSH and LQKENI. V lost 1 base to trimming and J lost 4 bases, with 11 bases between them. This CDR3 comprises 15 residues. The DNA of the CDR3 is TGTGCCAGCTCACCACAAAGTCTAGGTAATCAGCCCCAGCATTTT. Protein sequence: CASSPQSLGNQPQHF.

Only a few counts were recorded for this clonotype. The CDR3 bases are TGCAGTGCGAACAGACAGGGGACCTACGAGCAGTACTTC. This sequence encodes CSANRQGTYEQYF. The chain combines TRBV20-1 with TRBJ2-7; 8 nucleotides match TRBD1. Trimming removed 6 bases from V and 2 bases from J; junction bases left unmatched: 6. Germline V gives CDR1 DFQATT, CDR2 SNEGSKA (reference sequence). CDR3 length: 13 amino acids.

The V call is TRBV28, the J call TRBJ2-2; D uncertain. The V and J ends lost 3 bases and 1 base respectively, with 12 bases between them. The germline V gene has CDR1 MDHEN and CDR2 SYDVKM. The CDR3 length is 16 residues. DNA for the CDR3: TGTGCCAGCAGTTTGTCGTATCCAAGGAACACCGGGGAGCTGTTTTTT. It codes for CASSLSYPRNTGELFF.

The chain carries TRBV7-9 and TRBJ2-2; unclear D gene. The V end was cut by 2 bases, the J end by 7 bases, with 14 bases between. CDR1 and CDR2 (germline): SEHNR, FQNEAQ (reference sequence). The CDR3 has 15 amino acids. The CDR3 loop reads CASSLSRYMVGELFF. The CDR3 coding sequence is TGTGCCAGCAGCTTAAGCCGATACATGGTCGGGGAGCTGTTTTTT. The full variable domain, completed using reference TRBV7-9 and TRBJ2-2, is DTGVSQNPRHKITKRGQNVTFRCDPISEHNRLYWYRQTLGQGPEFLTYFQNEAQLEKSRLLSDRFSAERPKGSFSTLEIQRTEQGDSAMYLCASSLSRYMVGELFFGEGSRLTVL.